This entry is about one TCR beta chain. What it recognizes is unknown. PCR employed 60 Vbeta and 13 Jbeta primers. Data came from immunoSEQ multiplex PCR; TCRdb stores just in-frame clones and leaves some out. The data contain under 200,000 clones, about four fifths of them singletons. The data were taken from a study of cytomegalovirus exposure and HLA in healthy donors. Study-wide results and limits: The investigators catalogued 164 TCR beta chains as cytomegalovirus-associated. The classifier was said to identify cytomegalovirus status with high specificity and sensitivity. Productive rates of about 87% or about 30% were seen for most TCR beta V segments in an earlier analysis.

The receptor's source is a male donor in good health and CMV-seropositive. The sample comprised PBMCs.

CDR3 in amino acids: CTSSQDPLAGIGQGGETQYF. CDR3 coding DNA: TGCACCAGCAGCCAAGATCCACTAGCGGGCATAGGTCAAGGTGGAGAGACCCAGTACTTC. V usage is TRBV1 and J usage is TRBJ2-5; TRBD2, the table's D call, lacks a check against the DNA. TRBV1 is a pseudogene segment. The CDR3 runs 20 residues.